Below, one T cell receptor (beta chain) is given with its context. This specimen belongs to a study of T cell changes during pregnancy in multiple sclerosis. The data were produced by immunoSEQ multiplex PCR, yet TCRdb's version contains in-frame clones alone and is incomplete. The sample comprises some 47,000 clones, approximately 96% of which are singletons, and about 0.92% rests with the top ten. Germline CDR1 reads SNHLY; CDR2 reads FYNNEI. Trimming removed 4 bases from V and 0 bases from J, with 10 bases in between. The CDR3 is 15 amino acids. This receptor was identified in a female donor with multiple sclerosis, enrolled in a pregnancy study. The chain links TRBV2 to TRBJ2-1, with D possibly matching TRBD2 (5 bases). The input for sequencing was peripheral blood, taken in the second trimester of pregnancy. The CDR3 DNA follows: TGTGCCAGCAGTGTTGAGGGAAACTCCTACAATGAGCAGTTCTTC. Encoded protein: CASSVEGNSYNEQFF.